Presented here are 9 T cell receptor beta chains from one specimen sequenced in a study of Ad26.COV2.S vaccination and SARS-CoV-2 variants. Documented treatment: 19 received Ad26.COV2.S at low or high dose, single or two shots; roughly 5 received placebo; per-sample allocation not given. Samples were taken on day 63 after the first vaccine or placebo injection. Assay used: immunoSEQ multiplex PCR; TCRdb lists only in-frame clones, some missing. Here the sample spans some 640,000 clones, roughly 90% being singletons. The source material was peripheral blood, sampled in a trial of Ad26.COV2.S vaccine versus placebo. The source of these receptors is a person aged 18-60 years who received the Ad26.COV2.S COVID-19 vaccine or a placebo.

The rearrangement links TRBV10-3 to TRBJ1-5; 7 nucleotides align to TRBD1. This CDR3 has 15 residues. V gave up 2 bases and J gave up 2 bases; unmatched junction bases: 3. Germline lookup yields CDR1 ENHRY and CDR2 SYGVKD. DNA for the CDR3: TGTGCCATCAGTGAGCAGGGGGGAGGCAATCAGCCCCAGCATTTT. This gives the protein CAISEQGGGNQPQHF.

This clone appeared a single time. The rearrangement links TRBV27 to TRBJ2-3; D possibly corresponds to TRBD1 (5 bases). The germline V gene has CDR1 MNHEY and CDR2 SMNVEV (reference sequence). V lost 2 bases and J lost 6, with 15 bases in between. The CDR3 length is 15 residues. CDR3 sequence: CASSLLFLGADTQYF. In DNA form, the CDR3 reads TGTGCCAGCAGTTTACTTTTTCTTGGGGCGGATACGCAGTATTTT.

This chain joins TRBV3-1 (or the pseudogene TRBV3-2) and TRBJ2-1, with no clear D. With 1 base removed from V and 5 bases from J, the gap between germline ends came to 15 bases. The germline gives CDR1 LGHDT, CDR2 YNNKEL (reference sequence). The CDR3 contains 16 residues. Written as DNA, the CDR3 is TGTGCCAGCAGCCAAGTACCAGAGCGAATAAACAATGAGCAGTTCTTC. Protein sequence: CASSQVPERINNEQFF.

The J gene is TRBJ1-5, the V gene TRBV5-6; D is unresolved. Germline V gives CDR1 SGHDT, CDR2 YYEEEE. Trimming shortened V by 4 bases and J by 3 bases, and 11 bases separated the two germline ends. The CDR3 is made up of 14 amino acids. In DNA form, the CDR3 reads TGTGCCAGCAGCCAAACGGGGTCCAATCAGCCCCAGCATTTT. It translates to CASSQTGSNQPQHF.

J is TRBJ2-1 and V is TRBV24-1, with 13 bases matching TRBD2. The V gene's germline CDR1 is KGHDR and CDR2 SFDVKD. The CDR3 is made up of 18 amino acids. Trimming cost V 4 bases and J 2 bases; bases outside gene matches: 7. The CDR3: CATSDPGLAGDPYNEQFF. CDR3 nucleotide sequence: TGTGCCACCAGTGACCCCGGACTAGCGGGAGATCCCTACAATGAGCAGTTCTTC.

The gene calls are TRBV18 and TRBJ2-5, with 7 nucleotides matching TRBD1. There are 14 residues in the CDR3. The J segment lost 4 bases and the V segment lost 3 bases, leaving 5 bases of the junction unmatched. CDR1 and CDR2 from the germline V gene are KGHSH and LQKENI. CDR3 DNA sequence: TGTGCCAGCTCACCCCTGGGACAGACAGAGACCCAGTACTTC. This encodes CASSPLGQTETQYF.

The V gene is TRBV9, the J gene TRBJ2-1, with TRBD1 matching 7 bases. Looked up from germline, CDR1 is SGDLS and CDR2 is YYNGEE. The junction had 5 bases not matched to a gene; V was cut back by 3 bases and J by 5 bases. The CDR3 loop spans 14 amino acids. The CDR3 loop reads CASSATGSHNEQFF. The CDR3 nucleotides are TGTGCCAGCAGCGCGACAGGGTCCCACAATGAGCAGTTCTTC.

This clone was recorded many times. The chain recombines TRBV4-2 with TRBJ2-1, with D perhaps assigned TRBD1 or TRBD2 (6 bases each). Germline CDR1 LGHNA, CDR2 YNFKEQ. V lost 0 bases, J lost 8 bases, and 11 bases lay in between. The CDR3 runs to 14 residues. In DNA form, the CDR3 reads TGTGCCAGCAGCCAAGAAGGAAGGGGGGATGAGCAGTTCTTC. The encoded protein is CASSQEGRGDEQFF.

The CDR3 is CASSIGIAGVVDTQYF. In DNA form, the CDR3 reads TGTGCCAGTAGTATAGGAATAGCGGGAGTAGTAGATACGCAGTATTTT. The chain recombines TRBV19 with TRBJ2-3, with 9 bases lining up with TRBD2. Germline CDR1 reads LNHDA; CDR2 reads SQIVND (reference sequence). Trimming removed 1 base from V and 5 bases from J; junction bases left unmatched: 7. This CDR3 has 16 amino acids.